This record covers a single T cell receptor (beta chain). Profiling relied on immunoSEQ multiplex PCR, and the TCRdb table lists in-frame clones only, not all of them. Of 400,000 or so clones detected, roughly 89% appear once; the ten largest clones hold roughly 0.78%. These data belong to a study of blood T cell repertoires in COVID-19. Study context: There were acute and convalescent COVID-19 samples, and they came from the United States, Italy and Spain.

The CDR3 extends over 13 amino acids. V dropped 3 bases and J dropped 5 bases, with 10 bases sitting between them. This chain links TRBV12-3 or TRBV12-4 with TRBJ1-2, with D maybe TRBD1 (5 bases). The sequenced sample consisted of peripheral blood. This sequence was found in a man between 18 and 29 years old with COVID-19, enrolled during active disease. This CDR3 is CASSLPGTYGYTF. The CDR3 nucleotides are TGTGCCAGCAGTTTGCCCGGGACTTATGGCTACACCTTC.